The 9 T cell receptor beta chains in this list originate from one sample, sequenced in a study of control samples from healthy donors and cancer patients. TCRdb's copy holds only in-frame clones and misses some; the assay was immunoSEQ multiplex PCR. The sample yields about 120,000 clones, around 96% seen once. Specimen: blood. The receptors derive from a man aged 30-40 years in good health.

The rearrangement links TRBV7-9 to TRBJ2-2, with D unclear. Looked up from germline, CDR1 is SEHNR and CDR2 is FQNEAQ (reference sequence). The germline V and J ends were trimmed by 1 base and 2 bases, with 5 bases remaining between them. This CDR3 has 14 amino acids. The CDR3 DNA follows: TGTGCCAGCAGCTTAGGGGATAACACCGGGGAGCTGTTTTTT. Amino acid sequence: CASSLGDNTGELFF.

This clone has only one observation. This chain links TRBV29-1 with TRBJ2-5; 7 bases map to TRBD1. Per germline, CDR1 SQVTM and CDR2 ANQGSEA. V was pared by 1 base and J by 5 bases, with 4 bases of the junction left unmatched. The CDR3 has 13 residues. The CDR3 loop reads CSVEVGRGETQYF. The CDR3 DNA reads TGCAGCGTTGAAGTGGGCAGGGGGGAGACCCAGTACTTC.

This chain joins TRBV7-9 and TRBJ2-7; 8 bases align to TRBD1. Looked up from germline, CDR1 is SEHNR and CDR2 is FQNEAQ (reference sequence). Trimming cost V 5 bases and J 4 bases; bases outside gene matches: 10. This CDR3 has 15 residues. CDR3 loop: CASSPDPGQEYEQYF. CDR3 coding DNA: TGTGCCAGCAGCCCAGACCCGGGACAGGAGTACGAGCAGTACTTC.

This chain joins TRBV19 and TRBJ2-1; 7 bases map to TRBD2. With 3 bases clipped from V and 1 base from J, the junction kept 6 bases outside the gene matches. CDR3 length equals 16 residues. Germline V gene lookup returns CDR1 LNHDA and CDR2 SQIVND (reference sequence). CDR3 amino acids: CASSIGGGGSYNEQFF. The CDR3 DNA reads TGTGCCAGTAGTATCGGTGGCGGGGGTTCCTACAATGAGCAGTTCTTC.

The chain uses TRBV27 and TRBJ2-7; TRBD1 matches at 8 bases. Losses at the gene ends were 2 bases for V and 3 bases for J; bases not matched to a gene: 3. There are 14 residues in the CDR3. Germline loops: CDR1 MNHEY, CDR2 SMNVEV (reference sequence). This CDR3 reads CASSLRTGGYEQYF. The CDR3 DNA reads as TGTGCCAGCAGTTTACGCACAGGGGGCTACGAGCAGTACTTC.

The gene calls are TRBV7-2 and TRBJ2-2, with 7 nucleotides matching TRBD2. Germline V gene sequence: CDR1 SGHTA, CDR2 FQGNSA. The CDR3 covers 15 residues. After removal of 1 base from V and 4 bases from J, the junction contained 3 bases not matched to a gene. The CDR3 region is CASSLELASTGELFF. CDR3 in DNA: TGTGCCAGCAGCTTAGAACTAGCGAGCACCGGGGAGCTGTTTTTT.

This chain joins TRBV19 and TRBJ1-5; possibly TRBD1 for D (6 bases). The CDR3 loop spans 14 amino acids. Germline V CDR1 and CDR2: LNHDA, SQIVND (reference sequence). Between the trimmed V and J ends, which lost 11 bases and 4 bases, there was a span of 18 bases. CDR3 nucleotides: TGTGCCTCCAGCAAGGGGGGATATAATCAGCCCCAGCATTTT. This codes for CASSKGGYNQPQHF.

The chain carries TRBV6-9 and TRBJ2-7, with TRBD1 matching 7 bases. With 6 bases clipped from V and 3 bases from J, the junction kept 11 bases outside the gene matches. CDR1 and CDR2 from the germline V gene are MNHGY and SVAAGI. This CDR3 is built from 15 residues. The CDR3 sequence is CASRILGTAYYEQYF. The DNA of the CDR3 is TGTGCCAGCAGAATCCTCGGGACAGCCTACTACGAGCAGTACTTC.

The V call is TRBV7-2, the J call TRBJ2-5; 10 bases map to TRBD2. CDR1 and CDR2 (germline): SGHTA, FQGNSA. The CDR3 has 14 amino acids. With 3 bases clipped from V and 5 bases from J, the junction kept 3 bases outside the gene matches. This chain's CDR3 is CASSFSGGPETQYF. The CDR3 bases are TGTGCCAGCAGCTTTAGCGGGGGGCCGGAGACCCAGTACTTC.